This T cell receptor (beta chain) was observed in a study of T-cell reconstitution after alpha-beta-depleted transplantation in children. As to this clonotype: A junction boundary mismatches the germline segment, possibly from a read error.

Preparing the TCRbeta library involved the use of unique molecular identifiers. Each CDR3 protein is one row after TCRdb ran MiXCR on the PCR reads. This table has under 350,000 distinct CDR3 sequences, 9.9% appearing once. The CDR3 consists of 13 residues. Germline V gene data show CDR1 as ENHRY and CDR2 as SYGVKD. The V gene is TRBV10-3, the J gene TRBJ2-7; 11 bases are shared with TRBD1. This sequence originates from a human donor who donated a stem cell graft to a child with SCID. Sample: PBMCs from the stem cell graft donor, taken from the stem cell graft. The CDR3 region has the DNA TGTGCCATCGGACAGGGGGCCTCCTACGAGGAGTACTTC. Translation: CAIGQGASYEEYF.